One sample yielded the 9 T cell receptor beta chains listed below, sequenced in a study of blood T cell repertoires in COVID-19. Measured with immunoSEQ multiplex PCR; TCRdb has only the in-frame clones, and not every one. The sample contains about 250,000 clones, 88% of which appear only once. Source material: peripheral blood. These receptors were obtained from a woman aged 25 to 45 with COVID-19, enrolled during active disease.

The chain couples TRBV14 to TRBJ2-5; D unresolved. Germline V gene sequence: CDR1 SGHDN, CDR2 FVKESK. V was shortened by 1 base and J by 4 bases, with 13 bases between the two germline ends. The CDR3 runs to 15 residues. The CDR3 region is CASSQGYNGGETQYF. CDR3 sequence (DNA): TGTGCCAGCAGCCAAGGATATAACGGCGGAGAGACCCAGTACTTC.

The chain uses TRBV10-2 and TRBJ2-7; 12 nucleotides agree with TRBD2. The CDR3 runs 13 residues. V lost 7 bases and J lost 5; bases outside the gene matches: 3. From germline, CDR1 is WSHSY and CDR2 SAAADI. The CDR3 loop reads CASTGLAGHEQYF. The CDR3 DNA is TGCGCCAGCACCGGACTAGCGGGACACGAGCAGTACTTC.

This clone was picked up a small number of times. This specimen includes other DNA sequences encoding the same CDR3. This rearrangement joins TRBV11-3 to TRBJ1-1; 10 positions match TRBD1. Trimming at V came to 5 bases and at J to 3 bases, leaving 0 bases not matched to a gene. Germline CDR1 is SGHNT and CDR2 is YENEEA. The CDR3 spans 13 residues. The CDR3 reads CASSGQGDTEAFF. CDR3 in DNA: TGTGCCAGCAGCGGACAGGGGGACACTGAAGCTTTCTTT. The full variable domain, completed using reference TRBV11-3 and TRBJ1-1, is EAGVVQSPRYKIIEKKQPVAFWCNPISGHNTLYWYLQNLGQGPELLIRYENEEAVDDSQLPKDRFSAERLKGVDSTLKIQPAELGDSAVYLCASSGQGDTEAFFGQGTRLTVV.

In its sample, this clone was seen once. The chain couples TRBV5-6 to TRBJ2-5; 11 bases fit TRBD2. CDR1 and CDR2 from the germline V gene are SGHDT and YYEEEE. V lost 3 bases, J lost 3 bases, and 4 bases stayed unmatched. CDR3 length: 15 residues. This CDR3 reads CASSSLAGGEETQYF. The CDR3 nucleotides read TGTGCCAGCAGCTCCTTAGCGGGAGGGGAAGAGACCCAGTACTTC.

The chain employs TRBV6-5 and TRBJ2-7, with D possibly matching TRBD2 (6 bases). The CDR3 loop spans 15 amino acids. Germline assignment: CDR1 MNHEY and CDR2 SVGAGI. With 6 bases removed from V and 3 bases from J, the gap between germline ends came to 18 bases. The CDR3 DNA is TGTGCCAGCAGACTTTCGGGACTGATGGACTACGAGCAGTACTTC. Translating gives CASRLSGLMDYEQYF.

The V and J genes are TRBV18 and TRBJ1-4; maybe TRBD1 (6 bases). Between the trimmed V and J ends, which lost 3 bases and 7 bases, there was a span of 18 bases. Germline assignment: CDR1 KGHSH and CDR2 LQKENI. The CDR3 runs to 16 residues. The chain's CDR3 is CASSPDRQTSGEKLFF. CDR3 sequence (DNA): TGTGCCAGCTCACCCGACAGGCAGACCAGTGGTGAAAAACTGTTTTTT.

In DNA, the CDR3 is TGCGCCAGCAGCAAGGGGGGGCTGACTATGGACAATGAGCAGTTCTTC. As protein: CASSKGGLTMDNEQFF. J is TRBJ2-1 and V is TRBV5-1, with a weak D call TRBD2 (7 bases). The CDR3 loop spans 16 amino acids. The germline V and J ends were trimmed by 4 bases and 5 bases, with 19 bases remaining between them. CDR1 and CDR2 (germline): SGHRS, YFSETQ.

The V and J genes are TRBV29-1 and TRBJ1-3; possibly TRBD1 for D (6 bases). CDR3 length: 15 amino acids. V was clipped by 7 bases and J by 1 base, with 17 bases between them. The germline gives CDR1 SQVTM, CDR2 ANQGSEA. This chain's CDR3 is CSATTGFRSGNTIYF. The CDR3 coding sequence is TGCAGCGCTACCACAGGGTTTCGATCTGGAAACACCATATATTTT.

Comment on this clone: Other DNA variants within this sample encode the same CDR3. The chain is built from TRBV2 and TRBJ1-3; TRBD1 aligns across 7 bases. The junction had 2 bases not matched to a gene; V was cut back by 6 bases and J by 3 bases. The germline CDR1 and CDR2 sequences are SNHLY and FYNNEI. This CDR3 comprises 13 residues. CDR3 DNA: TGTGCCAGCAGGGGGGACAGTGGAAACACCATATATTTT. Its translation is CASRGDSGNTIYF.